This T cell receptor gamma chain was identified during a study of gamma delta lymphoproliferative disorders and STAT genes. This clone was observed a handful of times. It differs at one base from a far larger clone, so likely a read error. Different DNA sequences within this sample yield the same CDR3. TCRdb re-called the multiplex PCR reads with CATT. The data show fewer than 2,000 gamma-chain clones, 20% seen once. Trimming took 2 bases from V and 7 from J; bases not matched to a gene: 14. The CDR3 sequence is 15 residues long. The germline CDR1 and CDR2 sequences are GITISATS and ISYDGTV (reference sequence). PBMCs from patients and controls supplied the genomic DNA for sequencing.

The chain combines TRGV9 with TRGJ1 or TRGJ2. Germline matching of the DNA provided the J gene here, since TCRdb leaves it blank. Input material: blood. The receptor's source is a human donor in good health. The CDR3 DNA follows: TGTGCCTTGTGGGAGGCCCCCCGCCTTGAGTATAAGAAACTCTTT. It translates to CALWEAPRLEYKKLF.